A selection of T cell receptor beta chains follows, all from one sample in a study of control samples from healthy donors and cancer patients. Clones were sequenced by immunoSEQ multiplex PCR, and TCRdb holds only the in-frame ones, with some missing. The sample lists 250,000 to 300,000 clones; 82% were seen once. Sequencing was done on a sample of PBMCs. The receptors derive from a woman aged 60 to 75 with lung cancer. The CDR3 runs from the conserved cysteine through the conserved F or W. The D gene is left open where the match is weak. Expanded clones get a size class; other rows say once, few or many, or leave the size out.

TRBV11-2	.	TRBD1	TRBJ2-1	TGTGCCAGCAGCCCCACCCCGGGACAGTTCTACAATGAGCAGTTCTTC	CASSPTPGQFYNEQFF
TRBV12-3/TRBV12-4	once	.	TRBJ1-5	TGTGCCAGCACCCAAGACAGGAATCAGCCCCAGCATTTT	CASTQDRNQPQHF
TRBV6-1	.	.	TRBJ1-4	TGTGCCAGCAGTGGAGACGGCAGAGCCATTAATGAAAAACTGTTTTTT	CASSGDGRAINEKLFF
TRBV21-1	.	.	TRBJ2-7	TGTGCCAGCAGCAAAGGATCCTGTGCCTACGAGCAGTACTTC	CASSKGSCAYEQYF
TRBV28	.	TRBD1	TRBJ1-1	TGTGCCAGCAGTGCGCGGACAGGGGGGAACACTGAAGCTTTCTTT	CASSARTGGNTEAFF
TRBV10-3	.	TRBD1	TRBJ1-1	TGTGCCATCAGTGATCCCCCAGGGGGCCGGAACACTGAAGCTTTCTTT	CAISDPPGGRNTEAFF
TRBV9	few	.	TRBJ2-7	TGTGCCAGCAGCGTATCTGCGGAGGGTTTCTACGAGCAGTACTTC	CASSVSAEGFYEQYF
TRBV7-7	.	.	TRBJ2-5	TGTGCCAGCAGCCAGTACCAAGAGACCCAGTACTTC	CASSQYQETQYF
TRBV9	few	TRBD1	TRBJ2-3	TGTGCCAGCAGTTCCTCCGGGACAGGGCGTACTACGCAGTATTTT	CASSSSGTGRTTQYF
TRBV25-1	.	.	TRBJ2-7	TGTGCCAGCAGTGAACAGCTCTACGAGCAGTACTTC	CASSEQLYEQYF
TRBV5-1	.	.	TRBJ1-1	TGCGCCAGCAGCTTGGACCCGGGAACTACTGAAGCTTTCTTT	CASSLDPGTTEAFF
TRBV5-1	.	.	TRBJ2-1	TGCGCCAGCAGCTTGGAAGGACAGTACAATGAGCAGTTCTTC	CASSLEGQYNEQFF
TRBV11-2	.	TRBD1	TRBJ2-7	TGTGCCAGCAGCTTTGAGACAGGGGGCTGGAACGAGCAGTACTTC	CASSFETGGWNEQYF
TRBV18	once	.	TRBJ2-1	TGTGCCAGCTCACCACGACGAGGGCCCTACAATGAGCAGTTCTTC	CASSPRRGPYNEQFF
TRBV6-5	.	TRBD1	TRBJ2-7	TGTGCCAGCAGTTGGACAGGGGGCTACGAGCAGTACTTC	CASSWTGGYEQYF
TRBV5-6	.	.	TRBJ2-1	TGTGCCAGCAGCTTGGCCGGGAATGAGCAGTTCTTC	CASSLAGNEQFF
TRBV18	.	.	TRBJ1-5	TGTGCCAGCTCACAAGACAGCGGCAATCAGCCCCAGCATTTT	CASSQDSGNQPQHF
TRBV7-6	.	TRBD1	TRBJ1-4	TGTGCCAGCAGCCTAGGGACAGCGCGTTTTAATGAAAAACTGTTTTTT	CASSLGTARFNEKLFF
TRBV28	.	.	TRBJ1-4	TGTGCCAGCAGTTTAGGGGGGGCGCGGAATGAAAAACTGTTTTTT	CASSLGGARNEKLFF
TRBV19	.	TRBD2	TRBJ2-3	TGTGCCAGTAGTAATAGCGGGAGTGGCACAGATACGCAGTATTTT	CASSNSGSGTDTQYF
TRBV6-5	.	TRBD1	TRBJ1-2	TGTGCCAGCAGGATCGCGGACAGGGGTAGCTATGGCTACACCTTC	CASRIADRGSYGYTF
TRBV5-1	.	.	TRBJ1-1	TGCGCCAGCAGCTTAGTCGGGACCGGAGGACCGTCAACTGAAGCTTTCTTT	CASSLVGTGGPSTEAFF
TRBV21-1	.	.	TRBJ2-7	TGTGCCAGCAGCAAACCCCTCTCCTACGAGCAGTACTTC	CASSKPLSYEQYF
TRBV6-2/TRBV6-3	.	.	TRBJ2-3	TGTGCCAGCAGTTACTCGGTGGGGGGATGGGGCACAGATACGCAGTATTTT	CASSYSVGGWGTDTQYF
TRBV6-1	.	TRBD2	TRBJ2-5	TGTGCCAGCAGTGAACTAGCGGGGGGGCAAGAGACCCAGTACTTC	CASSELAGGQETQYF
TRBV5-1	.	TRBD1	TRBJ1-4	TGCGCCAGCACCAGGACAGGGTTAGTGAACGGCGGTGAAAAACTGTTTTTT	CASTRTGLVNGGEKLFF
TRBV19	few	TRBD1	TRBJ2-7	TGTGCCAGTAGTCAACCGGGACAGGGGGACGAGCAGTACTTC	CASSQPGQGDEQYF
TRBV19	.	TRBD2	TRBJ2-2	TGTGCCAGTAGTATAGGTAGCGGGGGGCTCCTCACCGGGGAGCTGTTTTTT	CASSIGSGGLLTGELFF
TRBV4-2	.	TRBD2	TRBJ2-3	TGTGCCAGCAGCCAAGGTTCGTTGGCGGGGGGAGTTACAGATACGCAGTATTTT	CASSQGSLAGGVTDTQYF
TRBV7-2	.	.	TRBJ2-3	TGTGCCAGCAGCTTAGTGGCGGGGTCAGATACGCAGTATTTT	CASSLVAGSDTQYF
TRBV6-5	.	.	TRBJ1-4	TGTGCCAGCAGTTATTGGGGAGGGAATGAAAAACTGTTTTTT	CASSYWGGNEKLFF
TRBV6-5	.	.	TRBJ2-3	TGTGCCAGCAGCTCCTCCGGGCAGGATGATACGCAGTATTTT	CASSSSGQDDTQYF
TRBV6-4	.	.	TRBJ2-1	TGTGCCAGCGCGGGACAGCCTACAGGTGAGCAGTTCTTC	CASAGQPTGEQFF
TRBV30	.	.	TRBJ2-1	TGTGCCTGGGCCGGACTATTCCAAAATGAGCAGTTCTTC	CAWAGLFQNEQFF
TRBV15	.	.	TRBJ2-1	TGTGCCACCAGCAGAGATGGGGCAACCTCTAGGATAAACAATGAGCAGTTCTTC	CATSRDGATSRINNEQFF
TRBV2	.	TRBD1	TRBJ2-5	TGTGCCAGCAGCCGGGACAGGGGGCGCGAGTGGGAGACCCAGTACTTC	CASSRDRGREWETQYF
TRBV5-1	.	.	TRBJ2-2	TGCGCCAGCACCTGGGGCGGGGGCCCCACCGGGGAGCTGTTTTTT	CASTWGGGPTGELFF
TRBV11-2	.	.	TRBJ1-1	TGTGCCAGCAGCTCGCAGACAGGGAACACTGAAGCTTTCTTT	CASSSQTGNTEAFF
TRBV6-5	.	.	TRBJ1-5	TGTGCCAGCCAGAGACGCTATAGCAATCAGCCCCAGCATTTT	CASQRRYSNQPQHF
TRBV5-1	.	TRBD2	TRBJ2-7	TGCGCCAGCAGCTTGGGACTAGCGGACCCCTACGAGCAGTACTTC	CASSLGLADPYEQYF
TRBV18	.	TRBD1	TRBJ1-1	TGTGCCAGCTCACCGACGACAGGGTTAGACACTGAAGCTTTCTTT	CASSPTTGLDTEAFF
TRBV6-2/TRBV6-3	.	TRBD1	TRBJ2-1	TGTGCCAGCAGTTACAGGGGGCGCGATGACTACAATGAGCAGTTCTTC	CASSYRGRDDYNEQFF